A selection of T cell receptor beta chains follows, all from one sample in a study of cytomegalovirus exposure and HLA in healthy donors. TCRdb's copy holds only in-frame clones and misses some; the assay was immunoSEQ multiplex PCR. The top ten hold 9.5% to 13% of the sample, which has tens of thousands of clones, about four fifths seen once. The specimen was PBMCs. The receptors stem from a male donor in good health and CMV-seropositive. The CDR3 runs from the conserved cysteine through the conserved F or W. The order of the fields is CDR3 protein, CDR3 DNA, clone size, D gene, J gene, V gene. D genes are given only for firm matches. Some rows have no size entry. The others give once, few or many, or a class for an expanded clone.

cdr3_aa: CASSLVLAGGDEQYF
cdr3_nt: TGCGCCAGCAGCTTGGTACTAGCGGGAGGCGACGAGCAGTACTTC
clone_size: NA
d_call: TRBD2
j_call: TRBJ2-7
v_call: TRBV5-1

cdr3_aa: CATSRESRGYEQYF
cdr3_nt: TGTGCCACCAGCAGAGAGTCAAGGGGCTACGAGCAGTACTTC
clone_size: NA
d_call: NA
j_call: TRBJ2-7
v_call: TRBV15

cdr3_aa: CASSRTGGFTGELFF
cdr3_nt: TGTGCCAGCAGTCGGACAGGGGGCTTCACCGGGGAGCTGTTTTTT
clone_size: few
d_call: TRBD1
j_call: TRBJ2-2
v_call: TRBV6-7

cdr3_aa: CASSIVSGSIAYEQYF
cdr3_nt: TGTGCCAGTAGTATAGTTAGCGGGAGCATCGCATACGAGCAGTACTTC
clone_size: NA
d_call: TRBD2
j_call: TRBJ2-7
v_call: TRBV19

cdr3_aa: CASSGQDRVRGGFAQYF
cdr3_nt: TGTGCCAGCAGTGGACAAGACCGGGTGAGGGGGGGTTTCGCCCAGTACTTC
clone_size: NA
d_call: NA
j_call: TRBJ2-5
v_call: TRBV25-1

cdr3_aa: CASSITQGIQPQHF
cdr3_nt: TGTGCCAGTAGTATAACCCAGGGCATTCAGCCCCAGCATTTT
clone_size: few
d_call: NA
j_call: TRBJ1-5
v_call: TRBV19

cdr3_aa: CSSSSPQDGLSGNTIYF
cdr3_nt: TGTTCCAGCAGCTCACCCCAGGACGGACTTTCCGGAAACACCATATATTTT
clone_size: few
d_call: NA
j_call: TRBJ1-3
v_call: TRBV7-9

cdr3_aa: CASSPLWGGDGYTF
cdr3_nt: TGTGCCAGCAGCCCACTTTGGGGGGGGGATGGCTACACCTTC
clone_size: NA
d_call: NA
j_call: TRBJ1-2
v_call: TRBV5-5

cdr3_aa: CAISEVYSLAKNIQYF
cdr3_nt: TGTGCCATCAGTGAAGTCTACAGTTTAGCCAAAAACATTCAGTACTTC
clone_size: NA
d_call: NA
j_call: TRBJ2-4
v_call: TRBV10-3

cdr3_aa: CASSISDYGYTF
cdr3_nt: TGTGCCAGTAGTATTAGTGACTATGGCTACACCTTC
clone_size: NA
d_call: NA
j_call: TRBJ1-2
v_call: TRBV19

cdr3_aa: CASSLRQGMNTEAFF
cdr3_nt: TGCGCCAGCAGCTTAAGACAGGGAATGAACACTGAAGCTTTCTTT
clone_size: NA
d_call: TRBD1
j_call: TRBJ1-1
v_call: TRBV5-1

cdr3_aa: CASSMLGGGRDTEAFF
cdr3_nt: TGTGCCAGTAGTATGTTGGGCGGCGGGCGGGACACTGAAGCTTTCTTT
clone_size: NA
d_call: NA
j_call: TRBJ1-1
v_call: TRBV19

cdr3_aa: CASSYGGGFTDTQYF
cdr3_nt: TGTGCCAGCAGTTATGGGGGAGGGTTTACAGATACGCAGTATTTT
clone_size: NA
d_call: TRBD2
j_call: TRBJ2-3
v_call: TRBV6-5